Reported below is one TCR beta chain. This clonotype was picked up many times. This receptor's antigen is unknown. No base quality information exists; no much larger clone differs at one position. This sample is part of a study of T-cell memory formation after mild COVID-19 (dated by TCRdb to the early 2020s). Context from the whole study: TCR sequence clusters from the two donors were found to be largely donor specific. In a couple of donors, T-cell clones that expanded and contracted after mild COVID-19 were followed by sequencing TCRalpha and TCRbeta repertoires longitudinally. Two young, previously healthy adult volunteers made up the cohort, one male and one female. The research as a whole found: The second-wave clones that peaked on day 37 were not confirmed to be SARS-CoV-2 specific. Clones contracting from day 15 to 85 had balanced CD4/CD8 phenotypes, while a second wave expanding from day 15 to 37 was biased towards CD4+. The study covered only a couple of mild cases, and larger cohorts including severe cases with pre-infection samples were considered necessary. Some responding clones were detected in pre-infection memory, which suggested that pre-existing cross-reactive memory T cells had joined the SARS-CoV-2 response. Contracting CD4+ clones were located mainly in the CM and EM memory subsets, whereas CD8+ clones were found to be enriched in EMRA.

The germline V gene (reference sequence) yields LNHDA for CDR1 and SQIVND for CDR2. Measured from the cysteine to the phenylalanine, the CDR3 is 15 residues long. Only CDR3 DNA is held: 45 bases, read in frame from base 1. V is shortened by 6 bases, J by 0 bases, and the region joining them spans 12 bases. Ficoll-Paque density gradient centrifugation was the method used to isolate PBMCs. Instrument on record: Illumina NovaSeq 6000. TCRalpha and TCRbeta cDNA libraries were constructed by 5'RACE with constant-segment primers, with sample barcodes and unique molecular identifiers being introduced. RNA was extracted from every sample with Trizol reagent. Library amplification was performed in two PCR steps, and a second sample barcode and Illumina TruSeq adapters were introduced in the second step. Libraries were sequenced on an Illumina NovaSeq with 2 x 150 bp paired-end reads. In the paper's pipeline: The reads were demultiplexed and collapsed into UMI-guided consensus sequences using migec v1.2.7. Using mixcr v2.1.11, the UMI consensuses were aligned to TRA and TRB V and J templates and assembled into clonotypes. Expanded or contracted clonotypes were those called significant by both edgeR and NoisET, with noise models trained on biological replicates. For edgeR calls, the cutoffs were a false discovery rate-adjusted p below 0.01 and a log2 fold-change threshold of 1. As an exploratory analysis of dynamics, max-normalized trajectories of the 1000 most abundant clonotypes were examined with PCA combined with hierarchical clustering. Separately sequenced CD4+ and CD8+ repertoires were used to assign the CD4 or CD8 phenotype of responding clones. The public reads were quality trimmed at Q25 with fastp and then assembled into clones with MiXCR by TCRdb, keeping productive beta chains. Rows merge per CDR3 protein into single entries with the most common DNA and genes. The V and J calls reflect TCRdb's pipeline rather than the authors' work. Recorded for this sample are 400,000 to 500,000 distinct CDR3 sequences; roughly 20% of them occurred a single time. The top ten clonotypes cover around 9.2% of the sample.

Sequencing used PBMCs or a T cell subset sorted from them (not recorded which). Recombination linked TRBV19 to TRBJ1-5; TRBD1 might be the D gene, on 6 matching bases. The TCR originated in an adult woman who had mild COVID-19 (a few samples of this study predate the infection). The sample titles of this study are shuffled in the database, so cell type and time point are left out; the donor was told from shared clones. The DNA is TGTGCCAGTAGCATACAGGGTTATAGCAATCAGCCCCAGCATTTT. It specifies CASSIQGYSNQPQHF.